This TCR beta chain is drawn from a study of shared clonotypes between healthy human individuals. Details on this clone: A far bigger clonotype differs at one base, so this is likely a read error. Other nucleotide sequences in the sample specify the same CDR3.

The quantity of DNA used in unsorted PBMC replicate PCRs was 250 to 350 ng, corresponding to 25,000 to 35,000 T cell genomes. The team ran DNA from unsorted PBMCs on ten immunoSEQ deep assay plates for sequencing. The method was immunoSEQ multiplex PCR; TCRdb's version includes in-frame clones alone and lacks a portion of them. The profile shows approximately 470,000 clones, more than 65% of them singletons. The CDR3 loop spans 17 amino acids. The junction had 10 bases not matched to a gene; V was cut back by 3 bases and J by 2 bases. In germline, CDR1 is KGHSH, CDR2 LQKENI. The TCR comes from a woman aged 40 to 55 in good health. Some clones in this sample may be carry-over from other donors' samples. V gene TRBV18 combines with J gene TRBJ1-1, with TRBD1 identical over 9 bases. Sequencing was performed on PBMCs. Written as DNA, the CDR3 is TGTGCCAGCTCACCTTTCCGAGACAGGGGGGGTAACACTGAAGCTTTCTTT. This encodes CASSPFRDRGGNTEAFF.